The source of this T cell receptor (beta chain) is a study of T-cell memory formation after mild COVID-19. Germline assignment: CDR1 SGHTA and CDR2 FQGTGA. V lost 3 bases to trimming and J lost 3 bases; unmatched junction nucleotides: 7. CDR3 size: 16 residues. This clonotype was seen a few times. What it binds is not known. General observations from the study: Some SARS-CoV-2-responding clones were already detected in memory before infection.

TCRdb reprocessed the 5' RACE reads with MiXCR, giving one entry per CDR3 protein. Among 150,000 to 200,000 distinct CDR3 sequences, 13% were seen once, and the ten largest hold roughly 3.4%. This chain links TRBV7-3 with TRBJ2-3, with 9 bases identical to TRBD1. Sequenced material: PBMCs or a T cell subset sorted from them (not recorded which). The clonotype originates from a man in his late teens or twenties who had mild COVID-19 (a few samples of this study predate the infection). Cell type and time point are not known. CDR3 bases: TGTGCCAGCAGCTTTAGAGGGGGACAGGGAACAGATACGCAGTATTTT. It specifies CASSFRGGQGTDTQYF. Drawing the rest from reference TRBV7-3 and TRBJ2-3, the complete variable domain is GAGVSQTPSNKVTEKGKYVELRCDPISGHTALYWYRQSLGQGPEFLIYFQGTGAADDSGLPNDRFFAVRPEGSVSTLKIQRTERGDSAVYLCASSFRGGQGTDTQYFGPGTRLTVL.